A single sample gave rise to the 25 T cell receptor beta chains below, sequenced in a study of cytotoxic CD8 clonotypes in ibrutinib-treated CLL. Assay used: immunoSEQ multiplex PCR; TCRdb lists only in-frame clones, some missing. The table records tens of thousands of clones, around 52% of them present only once. The sample in question was PBMCs, obtained before ibrutinib treatment. Receptors were obtained from a human donor with chronic lymphocytic leukemia.

The chain has TRBV28 and TRBJ2-2; D is unclear. The CDR3 is 13 residues long. The germline V gene has CDR1 MDHEN and CDR2 SYDVKM. The V and J ends lost 7 bases and 1 base respectively, with 7 bases between them. In nucleotides, the CDR3 is TGTGCCAGCAAGGCAGGGAACACCGGGGAGCTGTTTTTT. The encoded protein is CASKAGNTGELFF.

The chain is built from TRBV7-2 and TRBJ2-7; 8 positions agree with TRBD2. The CDR3 runs to 15 residues. The junction had 5 bases not matched to a gene; V was cut back by 4 bases and J by 0 bases. Germline V gene sequence: CDR1 SGHTA, CDR2 FQGNSA. CDR3 sequence reads: CASSSRGEPSYEQYF. As DNA, the CDR3 is TGTGCCAGCAGCTCGCGGGGGGAACCCTCCTACGAGCAGTACTTC. Looking up the rest from reference TRBV7-2 and TRBJ2-7 gives the full variable domain: GAGVSQSPSNKVTEKGKDVELRCDPISGHTALYWYRQSLGQGLEFLIYFQGNSAPDKSGLPSDRFSAERTGGSVSTLTIQRTQQEDSAVYLCASSSRGEPSYEQYFGPGTRLTVT.

This clone has a handful of counts. The V call is TRBV19, the J call TRBJ2-1; D is undetermined. The CDR3 loop spans 14 amino acids. Germline V gene lookup returns CDR1 LNHDA and CDR2 SQIVND (reference sequence). The V gene lost 2 bases and the J gene lost 0 bases, with 5 bases spanning the gap. CDR3 nucleotide sequence: TGTGCCAGTAGTATAACCAGCTCCTACAATGAGCAGTTCTTC. Its protein is CASSITSSYNEQFF. Full variable domain (remainder filled in from reference TRBV19 and TRBJ2-1): DGGITQSPKYLFRKEGQNVTLSCEQNLNHDAMYWYRQDPGQGLRLIYYSQIVNDFQKGDIAEGYSVSREKKESFPLTVTSAQKNPTAFYLCASSITSSYNEQFFGPGTRLTVL.

The chain joins TRBV12-5 to TRBJ1-1; D is undetermined. The CDR3 spans 13 residues. Germline V gene data show CDR1 as LGHNT and CDR2 as FRNRAP. The V end lost 7 bases, the J end lost 7 bases, and 16 bases lay between the germline ends. CDR3 loop: CASASNAILEAFF. As DNA, the CDR3 is TGTGCTAGTGCCTCGAACGCTATTCTTGAAGCTTTCTTT.

The genes are TRBV11-2 and TRBJ2-3; 10 nucleotides line up with TRBD2. Germline assignment: CDR1 SGHAT and CDR2 FQNNGV. The CDR3 runs to 18 residues. V lost 2 bases, J lost 2 bases, and 10 bases stayed unmatched. The CDR3 sequence: CASSLRVKAGGTTDTQYF. CDR3 sequence (DNA): TGTGCCAGCAGCTTACGGGTGAAAGCGGGGGGGACCACAGATACGCAGTATTTT.

The chain carries TRBV6-6 and TRBJ2-7; no reliable D call. Germline-derived CDR1 and CDR2 are MNHNY and SVGAGI (reference sequence). The CDR3 has 11 residues. V lost 0 bases to trimming and J lost 6 bases, with 3 bases between them. CDR3 nucleotides: TGTGCCAGCAGTTACTCGAGCGAGCAGTACTTC. Translation gives CASSYSSEQYF.

The table lists this clone with a count of one. The chain uses TRBV28 and TRBJ2-7; TRBD2 matches 11 bases. V gave up 4 bases and J gave up 1 base; unmatched junction bases: 6. This CDR3 contains 16 residues. Germline V gives CDR1 MDHEN, CDR2 SYDVKM. CDR3 sequence: CASSSTLAGGSYEQYF. CDR3 nucleotide sequence: TGTGCCAGCAGTTCCACCCTAGCGGGAGGTTCCTACGAGCAGTACTTC.

The chain is built from TRBV7-2 and TRBJ1-5, with 9 bases matching TRBD1. The V segment lost 3 bases and the J segment 6 bases; nucleotides outside the gene matches: 6. Germline V gene lookup returns CDR1 SGHTA and CDR2 FQGNSA. This CDR3 is built from 15 residues. Here the CDR3 DNA reads TGTGCCAGCAGCTTGGGGACAGGGTGGACTCAGCCCCAGCATTTT. Its translation is CASSLGTGWTQPQHF.

The gene calls are TRBV15 and TRBJ2-1; D remains ambiguous. From germline, CDR1 is LNHNV and CDR2 YYDKDF (reference sequence). Trimming took 1 base from V and 2 from J, leaving 6 bases between them. This CDR3 is built from 14 residues. In DNA form, the CDR3 reads TGTGCCACCAGCAGAGCCCAGACCTACAATGAGCAGTTCTTC. It specifies CATSRAQTYNEQFF.

The J gene is TRBJ2-3, the V gene TRBV11-2, with D tentatively TRBD2 (7 bases). Germline CDR1 is SGHAT and CDR2 is FQNNGV. The CDR3 loop spans 17 amino acids. V was pared by 2 bases and J by 2 bases, with 17 bases between. The CDR3 reads CASSLRGTGGVTDTQYF. CDR3 nucleotides: TGTGCCAGCAGCTTAAGGGGTACGGGGGGCGTCACAGATACGCAGTATTTT.

The gene calls are TRBV28 and TRBJ2-3, with D unresolved. There are 14 residues in the CDR3. V was pared by 5 bases and J by 2 bases, with 11 bases between. The germline gives CDR1 MDHEN, CDR2 SYDVKM. In nucleotides, the CDR3 is TGTGCCAGCAGTCCCCCCCCATCCACAGATACGCAGTATTTT. Encoded protein: CASSPPPSTDTQYF.

CDR3 DNA sequence: TGTGCCAGCAGGGGACCGGACGGTTATGGCTACACCTTC. Translation gives CASRGPDGYGYTF. The chain couples TRBV9 to TRBJ1-2; tentatively, D is TRBD1 (5 bases). Per germline, CDR1 SGDLS and CDR2 YYNGEE. The CDR3 consists of 13 residues. V lost 5 bases and J 5 bases, leaving 13 bases between the germline ends. The full variable domain, its missing parts supplied by reference TRBV9 and TRBJ1-2, is DSGVTQTPKHLITATGQRVTLRCSPRSGDLSVYWYQQSLDQGLQFLIQYYNGEERAKGNILERFSAQQFPDLHSELNLSSLELGDSALYFCASRGPDGYGYTFGSGTRLTVV.

This clone is labeled as medium-sized (0.01 to 0.1%). The V call is TRBV6-5, the J call TRBJ2-7, with 9 bases identical to TRBD1. Germline trimming cut 4 bases from V and 3 bases from J; bases unmatched to any gene: 4. Germline assignment: CDR1 MNHEY and CDR2 SVGAGI. This CDR3 has 14 residues. CDR3 protein: CASSWDRVNYEQYF. CDR3 sequence (DNA): TGTGCCAGCAGTTGGGACAGGGTAAACTACGAGCAGTACTTC.

The chain combines TRBV29-1 with TRBJ2-3, with D possibly being TRBD1 or TRBD2 (6 bases each). The germline V gene has CDR1 SQVTM and CDR2 ANQGSEA. The V gene lost 7 bases and the J gene lost 2 bases, with 10 bases spanning the gap. The CDR3 spans 12 residues. Written as DNA, the CDR3 is TGCAGCGGGCGGGACAACACAGATACGCAGTATTTT. The encoded protein is CSGRDNTDTQYF.

The chain has TRBV11-2 and TRBJ2-5; D is perhaps TRBD2 (6 bases). CDR3 length equals 14 residues. Germline CDR1 reads SGHAT; CDR2 reads FQNNGV. V was shortened by 2 bases and J by 7 bases, with 14 bases between the two germline ends. The CDR3: CASSLPERVSTQYF. Written as DNA, the CDR3 is TGTGCCAGCAGCTTACCAGAGCGGGTCTCGACCCAGTACTTC.

The chain joins TRBV11-2 to TRBJ2-1, with 11 bases lining up with TRBD2. CDR1 is SGHAT, CDR2 FQNNGV, per germline. Trimming removed 1 base from V and 9 bases from J; junction bases left unmatched: 5. The CDR3 covers 15 residues. The CDR3, as DNA: TGTGCCAGCAGCTTAGTTAGCGGGGGGGCCGGTGAGCAGTTCTTC. This sequence encodes CASSLVSGGAGEQFF.

This clone was detected a few times. The rearrangement links TRBV6-5 to TRBJ1-2; D perhaps matches TRBD1 (6 bases). V was cut by 5 bases and J by 7 bases, with 14 bases left in between. The CDR3 sequence is 13 residues long. From germline, CDR1 is MNHEY and CDR2 SVGAGI. The CDR3 is CASSTNRAAGYTF. The CDR3 coding sequence is TGTGCCAGCAGTACGAACAGGGCTGCTGGCTACACCTTC.

This clone was recorded a few times. V gene TRBV11-2 combines with J gene TRBJ1-1; no definite D call. This CDR3 spans 12 amino acids. The V gene's germline CDR1 is SGHAT and CDR2 FQNNGV. Trimming left V 2 bases short and J 11 bases short, with 12 bases between. CDR3 loop: CASSLTRAGAFF. The CDR3 bases are TGTGCCAGCAGCTTAACGCGCGCTGGGGCTTTCTTT.

This clone was found a few times. The gene calls are TRBV4-1 and TRBJ2-3; a possible D gene is TRBD2 (7 bases). The CDR3 totals 16 residues. V lost 1 base to trimming and J lost 3 bases, with 14 bases between them. Germline V lookup: CDR1 MGHRA, CDR2 YSYEKL. The CDR3 loop is CASSQGVGGATDTQYF. CDR3 coding DNA: TGCGCCAGCAGCCAAGGAGTTGGGGGGGCAACAGATACGCAGTATTTT.

The rearrangement uses TRBV5-6 and TRBJ2-2; 7 bases line up with TRBD2. This CDR3 is 16 amino acids long. In germline, CDR1 is SGHDT, CDR2 YYEEEE. With V trimmed by 4 bases and J by 0 bases, 6 bases remained unmatched. The CDR3 here is CASSRAGQANTGELFF. The CDR3 DNA follows: TGTGCCAGCAGCAGAGCGGGGCAAGCGAACACCGGGGAGCTGTTTTTT.

The genes are TRBV18 and TRBJ2-5; D uncertain. The germline V and J ends were trimmed by 3 bases and 1 base, with 6 bases remaining between them. Germline CDR1 KGHSH, CDR2 LQKENI. The CDR3 covers 13 residues. The CDR3 DNA follows: TGTGCCAGCTCACCGGTCATCCAAGAGACCCAGTACTTC. This sequence encodes CASSPVIQETQYF.

The chain combines TRBV2 with TRBJ1-3; D not certain. The ends were cut back, 1 base at V and 0 bases at J, with 10 bases in the middle. Germline V gene sequence: CDR1 SNHLY, CDR2 FYNNEI. This CDR3 is 16 amino acids long. CDR3 coding DNA: TGTGCCAGCAGTGAAGACAGACTAGACTCTGGAAACACCATATATTTT. This gives the protein CASSEDRLDSGNTIYF. Full variable domain (missing parts from reference TRBV2 and TRBJ1-3): EPEVTQTPSHQVTQMGQEVILRCVPISNHLYFYWYRQILGQKVEFLVSFYNNEISEKSEIFDDQFSVERPDGSNFTLKIRSTKLEDSAMYFCASSEDRLDSGNTIYFGEGSWLTVV.

This clone showed up just a few times. This chain links TRBV2 with TRBJ1-2; weak D call: TRBD1 (6 bases). V lost 8 bases and J lost 5, with 18 bases in between. The germline V gene has CDR1 SNHLY and CDR2 FYNNEI. There are 14 residues in the CDR3. The CDR3, as DNA: TGTGCCAGCTATCTCGGGGCAGGGGTTTATGGCTACACCTTC. It encodes CASYLGAGVYGYTF. The variable domain in full, with the rest retrieved from reference TRBV2 and TRBJ1-2, is EPEVTQTPSHQVTQMGQEVILRCVPISNHLYFYWYRQILGQKVEFLVSFYNNEISEKSEIFDDQFSVERPDGSNFTLKIRSTKLEDSAMYFCASYLGAGVYGYTFGSGTRLTVV.

V and J are TRBV6-5 and TRBJ1-1; no reliable D call. Trimming took off 0 bases at V and 3 bases at J, with 8 bases between the two ends. Germline lookup yields CDR1 MNHEY and CDR2 SVGAGI. This CDR3 spans 14 amino acids. Here the CDR3 reads CASSYSSRDTEAFF. In DNA, the CDR3 is TGTGCCAGCAGTTACTCGAGTCGTGACACTGAAGCTTTCTTT.

This rearrangement joins TRBV10-1 to TRBJ2-2; the match to TRBD1 covers 9 bases. The CDR3 is 18 residues long. CDR1 WNHNN and CDR2 SYGVQD come from the germline V gene (reference sequence). V lost 3 bases and J lost 1; bases outside the gene matches: 9. The CDR3 region has the DNA TGCGCCAGCAGTGACACTACAAAGACAGGGGGGAACACCGGGGAGCTGTTTTTT. The encoded protein is CASSDTTKTGGNTGELFF.